This T cell receptor (beta chain) was profiled in a study of T cell repertoires in cytomegalovirus infection. The overall study: TCR beta signatures that were public indicated CMV infection and matching HLA type.

TCRdb passed the reads through MiXCR, listing each CDR3 protein once. The data contain some 46,000 distinct CDR3 sequences, about a fifth of them singletons. This clonotype was recorded many times. The antigen remains undetermined. The study, taken as a whole, reports: HLA-C-restricted, CMV-specific TCR beta clonotypes were dominant ex vivo. Individuals carrying CMV plus the relevant HLA were identified by cumulative frequency of public TCR beta families.

This material consisted of CD8+ T cells from cultured PBMCs, taken from culture after CMV antigen stimulation. The TCR originated in a human donor in good health (CMV status not recorded). Some clones in this sample may be carry-over from other donors' samples.

The CDR3 loop reads CASSGDSGDEQFF. In DNA, the CDR3 is TGTGCCAGCAGCGGGGACTCCGGCGATGAGCAGTTCTTC. The rearrangement links TRBV7-8 to TRBJ2-1, with D possibly being TRBD2 (6 bases). Germline V CDR1 and CDR2: SGHVS, FQNEAQ. The CDR3 has 13 amino acids. The V end lost 5 bases, the J end lost 8 bases, and 13 bases lay between the germline ends.